This TCR beta chain was recorded in a study of CD8 T cells in Susac syndrome. cDNA came from about 0.5 to 1 ug RNA primed by random hexamers. Via MiXCR, TCRdb re-called the immunoSEQ multiplex PCR reads, giving one row per CDR3 protein. Of approximately 190,000 distinct CDR3 sequences in the sample, 90% to 97% were seen once. Sequencing was carried out using CD4+ T cells from PBMCs. The sequence was obtained from a human donor with Susac syndrome.

The CDR3 is CSALMGVDYGYTF. The CDR3 DNA reads as TGCAGTGCCCTGATGGGGGTCGACTATGGCTACACCTTC. The rearrangement joins TRBV20-1 to TRBJ1-2; possibly TRBD1 for D (5 bases). The V and J ends lost 6 bases and 3 bases respectively, with 14 bases between them. CDR3 length: 13 amino acids. In germline, CDR1 is DFQATT, CDR2 SNEGSKA (reference sequence).